The text below deals with one T cell receptor (beta chain). The data originate from a study of blood T cell repertoires in COVID-19. Study background: Acute and convalescent COVID-19 specimens originated in the United States, Italy and Spain.

Germline CDR1 is SGHKS and CDR2 is YYEKEE (reference sequence). V lost 4 bases and J lost 6, with 11 bases in between. CDR3 size: 13 residues. Source study methods: Amplification of reference gene primers provided the estimated nucleated cell counts. Profiling relied on immunoSEQ multiplex PCR, and the TCRdb table lists in-frame clones only, not all of them. The D gene and trimming were derived from the DNA, and the V and J assignments and clone size from that table. The sample lists 120,000 to 150,000 clones; 85% were seen once. This sequence was found in a man in his fifties with acute or convalescent COVID-19. The sequenced sample was peripheral blood. This rearrangement joins TRBV5-5 to TRBJ1-5, with D maybe TRBD1 (6 bases). Here the CDR3 reads CASSVTGSQPQHF. In nucleotides, the CDR3 is TGTGCCAGCAGCGTTACAGGGAGTCAGCCCCAGCATTTT.